One and the same sample provided the 24 T cell receptor beta chains below, sequenced in a study of shared clonotypes between healthy human individuals. Naive CD8 cells, CD45RO-negative and positively selected for CCR7, excluded terminally differentiated effector memory CD45RA+ cells. TCRdb keeps only in-frame clones here, not all; method: immunoSEQ multiplex PCR. The sample consists of 2 million to 2.5 million clones, just over 90% of them appearing once. The sequenced material came from naive CD8+ T cells from PBMCs. The origin of the receptors is a man younger than 35 in good health. Some clones in this sample may be carry-over from other donors' samples.

The chain joins TRBV4-1 to TRBJ2-7, with a possible D match to TRBD1 (6 bases). The CDR3 runs to 16 residues. Germline CDR1 reads MGHRA; CDR2 reads YSYEKL. Trimming shortened V by 3 bases and J by 1 base, and 16 bases separated the two germline ends. The CDR3 sequence: CASSHYTGTNSYEQYF. The DNA of the CDR3 is TGCGCCAGCAGCCACTACACCGGGACAAATTCCTACGAGCAGTACTTC.

The CDR3 coding sequence is TGCAGCGCGTCGGCCGCAACTAATGAAAAACTGTTTTTT. Its protein is CSASAATNEKLFF. The genes are TRBV29-1 and TRBJ1-4; D is ambiguous. CDR1 SQVTM and CDR2 ANQGSEA come from the germline V gene. V lost 7 bases and J lost 0, with 9 bases in between. The CDR3 covers 13 residues. The full variable domain, completed using reference TRBV29-1 and TRBJ1-4, is SAVISQKPSRDICQRGTSLTIQCQVDSQVTMMFWYRQQPGQSLTLIATANQGSEATYESGFVIDKFPISRPNLTFSTLTVSNMSPEDSSIYLCSASAATNEKLFFGSGTQLSVL.

The rearrangement joins TRBV14 to TRBJ2-1; D unresolved. CDR3 size: 16 residues. The germline V gene has CDR1 SGHDN and CDR2 FVKESK. Trimming pared 1 base from V and 3 bases from J, leaving 13 bases between. In nucleotides, the CDR3 is TGTGCCAGCAGCCAAGGCTACGGGCCATACTACAATGAGCAGTTCTTC. The encoded protein is CASSQGYGPYYNEQFF.

The CDR3 bases are TGCAGCGTTCGAGTGGCTGGGGCGGAGAGCTCTGGAAACACCATATATTTT. Translation: CSVRVAGAESSGNTIYF. The V call is TRBV29-1, the J call TRBJ1-3; a possible D gene is TRBD1 (5 bases). Germline CDR1 is SQVTM and CDR2 is ANQGSEA. The CDR3 is made up of 17 amino acids. Trimming pared 5 bases from V and 0 bases from J, leaving 20 bases between.

The table lists this clone with a count of one. This chain uses TRBV7-9 with TRBJ2-1, with TRBD1 as a possible D gene (5 bases). The CDR3 runs 17 residues. The germline CDR1 and CDR2 sequences are SEHNR and FQNEAQ (reference sequence). V lost 0 bases, J lost 9 bases, and 21 bases lay in between. The CDR3 reads CASSLALDVRGFSEQFF. CDR3 nucleotides: TGTGCCAGCAGCTTAGCCCTGGACGTTAGGGGCTTCAGTGAGCAGTTCTTC.

The V gene is TRBV5-1, the J gene TRBJ2-3; 10 bases match TRBD2. Germline V gives CDR1 SGHRS, CDR2 YFSETQ. CDR3 size: 16 residues. J gave up 3 bases and V 2 bases, and 6 bases lay outside the gene matches. The CDR3, as DNA: TGCGCCAGCAGCTTAGTCATTAGCGGGAGGACAGATACGCAGTATTTT. Residues: CASSLVISGRTDTQYF.

This chain links TRBV7-6 with TRBJ1-2, with D possibly being TRBD1 (5 bases). The CDR3 consists of 13 residues. V was clipped by 6 bases and J by 4 bases, with 12 bases between them. Germline V gene data show CDR1 as SGHVS and CDR2 as FNYEAQ. CDR3 in amino acids: CASRGRQSYGYTF. The CDR3, as DNA: TGTGCCAGCAGGGGTAGACAGTCCTATGGCTACACCTTC. Variable domain in full (rest from reference TRBV7-6 and TRBJ1-2): GAGVSQSPRYKVTKRGQDVALRCDPISGHVSLYWYRQALGQGPEFLTYFNYEAQQDKSGLPNDRFSAERPEGSISTLTIQRTEQRDSAMYRCASRGRQSYGYTFGSGTRLTVV.

The rearrangement uses TRBV2 and TRBJ2-3, with TRBD1 identical over 8 bases. Germline CDR1 SNHLY, CDR2 FYNNEI. V gave up 8 bases and J gave up 3 bases; unmatched junction bases: 10. The CDR3 runs 15 residues. In nucleotides, the CDR3 is TGTGCCAGCGTAACCGACAGGGGCGGTACAGATACGCAGTATTTT. This encodes CASVTDRGGTDTQYF.

The CDR3 loop reads CASSIVKHADEQYF. CDR3 sequence (DNA): TGTGCCAGTAGTATAGTGAAGCACGCAGACGAGCAGTACTTC. J is TRBJ2-7 and V is TRBV19; D gene ambiguous. This CDR3 has 14 residues. Germline CDR1 is LNHDA and CDR2 is SQIVND (reference sequence). Trimming pared 1 base from V and 5 bases from J, leaving 12 bases between.

The gene calls are TRBV28 and TRBJ2-7; 9 nucleotides match TRBD1. The CDR3 has 17 residues. The V and J ends lost 3 bases and 5 bases, in that order; junction bases with no gene match: 14. Germline-derived CDR1 and CDR2 are MDHEN and SYDVKM. For the CDR3, the DNA is TGTGCCAGCAGTTTCCCCCGGGACAGGGCCGGCGGCCACGAGCAGTACTTC. Encoded protein: CASSFPRDRAGGHEQYF.

This chain uses TRBV4-2 with TRBJ2-3; D may be TRBD2 (5 bases). The length of the CDR3 is 14 residues. V lost 4 bases, J lost 5 bases, and 13 bases lay in between. The germline CDR1 and CDR2 sequences are LGHNA and YNFKEQ. CDR3: CASSPPFAGDTQYF. The CDR3 DNA reads as TGTGCCAGCAGCCCACCATTTGCGGGAGATACGCAGTATTTT.

The genes are TRBV19 and TRBJ2-2; the match to TRBD2 covers 7 bases. V lost 8 bases to trimming and J lost 3 bases; unmatched junction nucleotides: 15. CDR1 is LNHDA and CDR2 is SQIVND in the germline V gene (reference sequence). The CDR3 consists of 17 residues. The CDR3, as DNA: TGTGCCAGTTTATGGGTTGGAGCGGGACCTTACACCGGGGAGCTGTTTTTT. This translates into CASLWVGAGPYTGELFF.

This clone was recorded a few times. Germline is not matched at one junction end, which may reflect a read error. The chain recombines TRBV29-1 with TRBJ1-3; D may be TRBD1 (5 bases). Per the germline V gene, CDR1 is SQVTM and CDR2 is ANQGSEA. CDR3 length equals 11 residues. The CDR3 here is CSVPTGAGDAF. In DNA form, the CDR3 reads TGCAGCGTCCCGACTGGGGCGGGAGACGCTTTT. The full variable domain, rest sourced from reference TRBV29-1 and TRBJ1-3, is SAVISQKPSRDICQRGTSLTIQCQVDSQVTMMFWYRQQPGQSLTLIATANQGSEATYESGFVIDKFPISRPNLTFSTLTVSNMSPEDSSIYLCSVPTGAGDAFGEGSWLTVV.

CDR3 in amino acids: CASSFGNFYGYTF. The CDR3 DNA reads as TGTGCCAGCAGTTTCGGCAATTTCTATGGCTACACCTTC. The chain recombines TRBV27 with TRBJ1-2; no clear D. The CDR3 is made up of 13 amino acids. V was clipped by 3 bases and J by 4 bases, with 9 bases between them. In germline, CDR1 is MNHEY, CDR2 SMNVEV (reference sequence).

The rearrangement links TRBV5-4 to TRBJ2-7, with 8 bases that match TRBD2. The length of the CDR3 is 14 residues. With 4 bases clipped from V and 3 bases from J, the junction kept 6 bases outside the gene matches. Germline V gene lookup returns CDR1 SGHNT and CDR2 YYREEE (reference sequence). Here the CDR3 DNA reads TGTGCCAGCAGCCTTAGCGGGACCTTCTACGAGCAGTACTTC. Translating gives CASSLSGTFYEQYF.

This clone was counted a single time. The identical CDR3 is also encoded by other nucleotide sequences in the sample. This rearrangement joins TRBV19 to TRBJ2-1; D is unresolved. Germline V gene data show CDR1 as LNHDA and CDR2 as SQIVND (reference sequence). The V end was cut by 3 bases, the J end by 10 bases, with 10 bases between. The CDR3 totals 12 residues. The CDR3 sequence: CASSIVVGEQFF. CDR3 sequence (DNA): TGTGCCAGTAGTATTGTGGTGGGGGAGCAGTTCTTC.

This chain joins TRBV27 and TRBJ1-5; D possibly corresponds to TRBD1 (6 bases). CDR3 size: 13 residues. V lost 5 bases and J lost 7, with 12 bases in between. The germline V gene encodes CDR1 MNHEY and CDR2 SMNVEV (reference sequence). The CDR3 protein is CASSPPRGQPQHF. CDR3 DNA sequence: TGTGCCAGCAGTCCCCCCAGGGGACAGCCCCAGCATTTT.

A single count supports this clone. The chain combines TRBV5-6 with TRBJ2-5; D is perhaps TRBD2 (5 bases). Near its end, the DNA agrees better with TRBJ2-7, so the J call may be wrong. Germline CDR1 and CDR2: SGHDT and YYEEEE. The CDR3 has 14 residues. The CDR3 is CASSFLAGSYEQYF. The CDR3 bases are TGTGCCAGCAGCTTTCTAGCTGGCTCCTACGAGCAGTACTTC.

This sequence joins TRBV29-1 and TRBJ2-7; the D call may be TRBD1 or TRBD2 (5 bases each). Trimming took off 4 bases at V and 3 bases at J, with 16 bases between the two ends. Germline CDR1 is SQVTM and CDR2 is ANQGSEA. This CDR3 has 14 amino acids. CDR3 sequence reads: CSVVGGRDLYEQYF. CDR3 bases: TGCAGCGTTGTTGGGGGAAGGGATCTCTACGAGCAGTACTTC.

The chain couples TRBV19 to TRBJ1-1; TRBD1 is a possible D gene (6 bases). The length of the CDR3 is 15 residues. Trimming removed 0 bases at V and 1 base at J, with 9 bases between. Germline lookup yields CDR1 LNHDA and CDR2 SQIVND (reference sequence). CDR3 region: CASSIEQGENTEAFF. The CDR3 DNA reads as TGTGCCAGTAGTATAGAACAGGGAGAGAACACTGAAGCTTTCTTT.

V gene TRBV7-6 combines with J gene TRBJ2-7; no reliable D call. Germline CDR1 SGHVS, CDR2 FNYEAQ. Trimming pared 1 base from V and 7 bases from J, leaving 11 bases between. The CDR3 consists of 13 residues. CDR3 nucleotide sequence: TGTGCCAGCAGCTTAGAGGCTTCCTGGGAGCAGTACTTC. As protein: CASSLEASWEQYF.

The genes are TRBV6-1 and TRBJ2-5; perhaps TRBD2 as D (5 bases). The germline gives CDR1 MNHNS, CDR2 SASEGT. The CDR3 runs to 12 residues. Trimming cost V 6 bases and J 5 bases, with 10 bases left between them. For the CDR3, the DNA is TGTGCCAGCAGGCCGTGGAGGGAGACCCAGTACTTC. Amino acids: CASRPWRETQYF.

This clone has only one observation. This sequence joins TRBV2 and TRBJ2-1; D gene uncertain. The V gene lost 4 bases and the J gene lost 3 bases, with 7 bases spanning the gap. The CDR3 extends over 13 amino acids. Germline V gives CDR1 SNHLY, CDR2 FYNNEI. CDR3 loop: CASSGLDYNEQFF. The CDR3 DNA reads TGTGCCAGCAGTGGTCTTGACTACAATGAGCAGTTCTTC.

The chain employs TRBV6-1 and TRBJ2-7; maybe TRBD2 (6 bases). Germline loops: CDR1 MNHNS, CDR2 SASEGT. The CDR3 has 16 residues. The V end lost 2 bases, the J end lost 1 base, and 15 bases lay between the germline ends. The DNA of the CDR3 is TGTGCCAGCAGTGAAAGTGGAGGGATAACGTCCTACGAGCAGTACTTC. Residues: CASSESGGITSYEQYF.